The T cell receptor beta chain described here comes from a study of cytomegalovirus exposure and HLA in healthy donors. The PCR ran on 60 Vbeta and 13 Jbeta primers. Clones were read by immunoSEQ multiplex PCR, and TCRdb kept only the in-frame ones, dropping some. The table has tens of thousands of clones, approximately 70% seen once. This clonotype originated in a man aged 55 to 70 in good health and CMV-seronegative. The specimen sequenced was PBMCs.

CDR3 protein: CASSPGSIADTQYF. DNA of the CDR3: TGTGCCAGCTCACCTGGGAGTATCGCAGATACGCAGTATTTT. J is TRBJ2-3 and V is TRBV18, with a weak D call TRBD2 (5 bases). This CDR3 region has 14 residues. V was shortened by 3 bases and J by 4 bases, with 11 bases between the two germline ends. Germline V gene lookup returns CDR1 KGHSH and CDR2 LQKENI.